The 15 T cell receptor beta chains in this list originate from one sample, sequenced in a study of identical twins (dated by TCRdb to about 2016). The method behind the library was 5' RACE. Sequencing took place on an Illumina HiSeq 2000. TCRdb ran its own pipeline on the public reads, namely fastp trimming at Q25 and MiXCR clone calling, and kept in-frame beta chains. Rows are combined by CDR3 protein, so each entry shows the most common genes and DNA. A total of 240,000 or so distinct CDR3 sequences appear in this sample, about 13% of them only once. The ten largest clones represent 4% to 5% of the sample. Separately, the same data were catalogued under a study of yellow fever vaccine responses in identical twins.

Sequences were obtained from memory (CD45RO+) T cells sorted from blood. What the cell subset or site label conveys for this sample: CD45RO+ enriched T cells. These TCRs come from a young woman in good health.

The rearrangement joins TRBV7-8 to TRBJ2-2, with D possibly TRBD1 on 6 matching bases. V was trimmed by 6 bases and J by 0 bases, leaving 8 bases between them. This CDR3 is built from 14 residues. The germline gives CDR1 SGHVS, CDR2 FQNEAQ. Here the CDR3 reads CASRTGTNTGELFF. The CDR3 DNA is TGTGCCAGCAGGACAGGAACGAACACCGGGGAGCTGTTTTTT.

This clonotype was observed a few times. The chain links TRBV5-1 to TRBJ2-3; no clear D gene. This CDR3 is built from 13 residues. Deletions cut 2 bases from V and 4 bases from J, with 8 bases between. Looked up from germline, CDR1 is SGHRS and CDR2 is YFSETQ. The CDR3 region has the DNA TGCGCCAGCAGCTTCGGGCCGCCAGATACGCAGTATTTT. It is translated as CASSFGPPDTQYF.

This clonotype was observed at least ten times. V and J are TRBV14 and TRBJ2-1, with 8 positions matching TRBD2. The CDR3 has 16 residues. Germline lookup yields CDR1 SGHDN and CDR2 FVKESK. Trimming took 3 bases from V and 5 from J; bases not matched to a gene: 9. This CDR3 is CASSHPRLAQNNEQFF. CDR3 nucleotides: TGTGCCAGCAGCCACCCCCGACTAGCGCAGAACAATGAGCAGTTCTTC.

The sample holds a few counts of this clonotype. The chain uses TRBV21-1 and TRBJ1-4. TRBV21-1 is labeled a pseudogene. The CDR3 runs 14 residues. CDR3: CASSGPGEGEKLFF. CDR3 in DNA: TGTGCCAGCAGCGGACCAGGGGAGGGTGAAAAACTGTTTTTT.

The chain combines TRBV5-6 with TRBJ2-5, with 12 bases identical to TRBD2. V was clipped by 6 bases and J by 5 bases; unmatched bases: 8. Germline CDR1 is SGHDT and CDR2 is YYEEEE. This CDR3 is built from 15 residues. The CDR3 loop is CASTRLAGDAETQYF. The CDR3 bases are TGTGCCAGCACCAGACTAGCGGGGGATGCTGAGACCCAGTACTTC.

This clonotype was counted at least ten times. The V gene is TRBV12-3 or TRBV12-4, the J gene TRBJ2-7; maybe TRBD2 (7 bases). This CDR3 spans 16 amino acids. V lost 4 bases to trimming and J lost 0 bases, with 16 bases between them. For the CDR3, the DNA is TGTGCCAGCAGTTCACCACGGGGGGCCAGCTCCTACGAGCAGTACTTC. Translating gives CASSSPRGASSYEQYF.

The V call is TRBV20-1, the J call TRBJ2-7; a possible D gene is TRBD1 (6 bases). V was cut by 3 bases and J by 3 bases, with 15 bases left in between. Per the germline V gene, CDR1 is DFQATT and CDR2 is SNEGSKA (reference sequence). The CDR3 is made up of 14 amino acids. The CDR3 sequence is CSASVPYRVYEQYF. Here the CDR3 DNA reads TGCAGTGCTAGTGTCCCCTACAGGGTCTACGAGCAGTACTTC.

J is TRBJ2-7 and V is TRBV4-1; 7 bases agree with TRBD2. This CDR3 is 18 amino acids long. Unmatched junction bases numbered 14, after V lost 1 base and J lost 2 bases. The germline CDR1 and CDR2 sequences are MGHRA and YSYEKL. The chain's CDR3 is CASSQGGVGLAVTYEQYF. CDR3 DNA: TGCGCCAGCAGCCAAGGAGGGGTAGGTCTAGCGGTAACCTACGAGCAGTACTTC.

This clonotype was found a few times. The chain employs TRBV20-1 and TRBJ1-2; 7 bases are a match to TRBD1. The germline V gene encodes CDR1 DFQATT and CDR2 SNEGSKA (reference sequence). This CDR3 has 13 residues. Germline trimming cut 6 bases from V and 5 bases from J; bases unmatched to any gene: 9. Here the CDR3 DNA reads TGCAGTGCCCCCTGGGACAGCCCTTATGGCTACACCTTC. This codes for CSAPWDSPYGYTF.

This clonotype was seen many times. J is TRBJ2-3 and V is TRBV7-2; D may be TRBD2 (6 bases). Trimming pared 6 bases from V and 8 bases from J, leaving 15 bases between. CDR1 SGHTA and CDR2 FQGNSA come from the germline V gene. This CDR3 comprises 13 residues. The CDR3 sequence: CASRPGWGGTQYF. The CDR3 coding sequence is TGTGCCAGCAGACCCGGTTGGGGAGGTACGCAGTATTTT. Based on the CDR3 plus reference TRBV7-2 and TRBJ2-3, the full variable domain is GAGVSQSPSNKVTEKGKDVELRCDPISGHTALYWYRQSLGQGLEFLIYFQGNSAPDKSGLPSDRFSAERTGGSVSTLTIQRTQQEDSAVYLCASRPGWGGTQYFGPGTRLTVL.

This clonotype turned up a few times. The chain is built from TRBV28 and TRBJ2-7; a possible D gene is TRBD2 (6 bases). There are 14 residues in the CDR3. V lost 6 bases and J lost 4, with 16 bases in between. Per germline, CDR1 MDHEN and CDR2 SYDVKM. The chain's CDR3 is CASSRPGANYEQYF. As DNA, the CDR3 is TGTGCCAGCAGCCGGCCGGGAGCCAATTACGAGCAGTACTTC.

This sequence joins TRBV6-2 or TRBV6-3 and TRBJ2-7, with D uncertain. V was pared by 5 bases and J by 3 bases, with 14 bases between. Germline V gene data show CDR1 as MNHEY and CDR2 as SVGEGT. The CDR3 loop spans 14 amino acids. The CDR3 reads CASSRTRDHYEQYF. In nucleotides, the CDR3 is TGTGCCAGCAGTCGGACCCGAGACCACTACGAGCAGTACTTC.

This clonotype was observed many times. The chain links TRBV29-1 to TRBJ2-4; 8 nucleotides agree with TRBD2. The CDR3 has 12 residues. CDR1 is SQVTM and CDR2 is ANQGSEA in the germline V gene. J was trimmed by 5 bases and V by 7 bases; bases with no gene match: 4. CDR3 nucleotides: TGCAGCGCCGGGGGGGGACAAAACATTCAGTACTTC. This encodes CSAGGGQNIQYF.

The genes are TRBV7-2 and TRBJ2-2; D gene ambiguous. This CDR3 spans 13 amino acids. V lost 4 bases and J 2 bases, leaving 5 bases between the germline ends. Germline assignment: CDR1 SGHTA and CDR2 FQGNSA. CDR3 protein: CASSSLNTGELFF. In DNA form, the CDR3 reads TGTGCCAGCAGCTCACTTAACACCGGGGAGCTGTTTTTT.

This chain uses TRBV3-1 with TRBJ2-1, with 7 positions matching TRBD1. With V trimmed by 3 bases and J by 15 bases, 8 bases remained unmatched. This CDR3 is built from 12 residues. The germline V gene has CDR1 LGHDT and CDR2 YNNKEL (reference sequence). DNA for the CDR3: TGTGCCAGCAGCCATCGGACAGGTTCACGGTTCTTC. Translating it yields CASSHRTGSRFF.